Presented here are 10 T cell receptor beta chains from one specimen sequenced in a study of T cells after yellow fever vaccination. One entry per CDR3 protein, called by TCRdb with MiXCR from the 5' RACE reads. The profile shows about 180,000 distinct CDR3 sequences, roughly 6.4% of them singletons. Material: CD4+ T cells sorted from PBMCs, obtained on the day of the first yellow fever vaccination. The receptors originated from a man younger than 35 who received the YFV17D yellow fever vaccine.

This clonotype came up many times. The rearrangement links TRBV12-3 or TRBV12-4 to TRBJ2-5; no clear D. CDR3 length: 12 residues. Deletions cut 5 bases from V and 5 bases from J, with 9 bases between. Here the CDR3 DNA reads TGTGCCAGCAGTATTAGTGGCGAGACCCAGTACTTC. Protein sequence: CASSISGETQYF.

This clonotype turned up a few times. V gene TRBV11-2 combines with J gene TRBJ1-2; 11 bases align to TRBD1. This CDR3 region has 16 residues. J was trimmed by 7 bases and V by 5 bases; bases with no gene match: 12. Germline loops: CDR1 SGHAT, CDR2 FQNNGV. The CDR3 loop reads CASSQQDRGRISGYTF. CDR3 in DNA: TGTGCCAGCAGCCAGCAGGACAGGGGGCGCATAAGTGGCTACACCTTC.

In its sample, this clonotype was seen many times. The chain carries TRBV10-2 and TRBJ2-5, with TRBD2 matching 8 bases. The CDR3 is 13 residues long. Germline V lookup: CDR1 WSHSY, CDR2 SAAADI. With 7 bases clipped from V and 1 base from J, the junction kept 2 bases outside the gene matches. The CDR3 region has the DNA TGCGCCAGCACCCTAGCGGGCCAAGAGACCCAGTACTTC. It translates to CASTLAGQETQYF.

The CDR3 loop reads CASTPPGTGANGELFF. The CDR3 DNA reads as TGTGCCAGCACCCCGCCGGGGACAGGGGCTAACGGGGAGCTGTTTTTT. The V call is TRBV5-4, the J call TRBJ2-2; 10 nucleotides align to TRBD1. The V gene's germline CDR1 is SGHNT and CDR2 YYREEE (reference sequence). CDR3 size: 16 residues. Unmatched junction bases numbered 12, after V lost 6 bases and J lost 7 bases.

CDR3 DNA: TGTGCCAGCAGCCCCCGGATGTCGGACGGAGGGTCTGGCTACACCTTC. It translates to CASSPRMSDGGSGYTF. The chain recombines TRBV7-2 with TRBJ1-2; D is unclear. The germline V gene has CDR1 SGHTA and CDR2 FQGNSA. This CDR3 has 16 amino acids. V lost 5 bases and J 7 bases, leaving 23 bases between the germline ends.

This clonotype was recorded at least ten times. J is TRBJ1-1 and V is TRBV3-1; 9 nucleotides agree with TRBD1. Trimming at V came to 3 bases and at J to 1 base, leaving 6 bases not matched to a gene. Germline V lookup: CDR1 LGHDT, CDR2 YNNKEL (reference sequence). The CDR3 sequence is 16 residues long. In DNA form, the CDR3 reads TGTGCCAGCAGCCAGACTGGACAGGGGCCGAACACTGAAGCTTTCTTT. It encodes CASSQTGQGPNTEAFF.

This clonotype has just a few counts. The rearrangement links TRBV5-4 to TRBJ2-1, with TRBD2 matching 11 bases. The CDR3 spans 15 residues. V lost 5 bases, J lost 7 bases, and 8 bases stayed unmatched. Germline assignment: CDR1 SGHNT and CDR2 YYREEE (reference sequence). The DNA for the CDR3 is TGTGCCAGCAGGGTAGCGGGGGGGCGGCGAAATGAGCAGTTCTTC. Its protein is CASRVAGGRRNEQFF.

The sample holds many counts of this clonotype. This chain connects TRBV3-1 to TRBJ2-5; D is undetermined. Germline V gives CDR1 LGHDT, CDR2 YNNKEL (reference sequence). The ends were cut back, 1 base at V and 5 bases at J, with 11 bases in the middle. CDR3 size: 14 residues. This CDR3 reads CASSQVGSTETQYF. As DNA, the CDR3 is TGTGCCAGCAGCCAAGTCGGGTCCACTGAGACCCAGTACTTC.

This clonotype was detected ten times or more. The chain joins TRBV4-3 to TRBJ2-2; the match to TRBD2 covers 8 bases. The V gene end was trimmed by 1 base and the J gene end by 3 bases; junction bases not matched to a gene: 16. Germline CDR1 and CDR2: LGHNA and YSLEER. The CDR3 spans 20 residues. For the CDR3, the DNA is TGCGCCAGCAGCCAAGTTCAGATTGGTTCGAGCGGGAGCGACACCGGGGAGCTGTTTTTT. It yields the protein CASSQVQIGSSGSDTGELFF.

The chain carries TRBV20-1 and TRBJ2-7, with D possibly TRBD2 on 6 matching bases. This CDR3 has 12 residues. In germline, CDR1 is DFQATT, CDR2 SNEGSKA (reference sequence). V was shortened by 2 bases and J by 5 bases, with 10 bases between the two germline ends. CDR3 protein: CSARPPGDEQYF. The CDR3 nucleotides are TGCAGTGCTAGACCACCGGGGGACGAGCAGTACTTC.